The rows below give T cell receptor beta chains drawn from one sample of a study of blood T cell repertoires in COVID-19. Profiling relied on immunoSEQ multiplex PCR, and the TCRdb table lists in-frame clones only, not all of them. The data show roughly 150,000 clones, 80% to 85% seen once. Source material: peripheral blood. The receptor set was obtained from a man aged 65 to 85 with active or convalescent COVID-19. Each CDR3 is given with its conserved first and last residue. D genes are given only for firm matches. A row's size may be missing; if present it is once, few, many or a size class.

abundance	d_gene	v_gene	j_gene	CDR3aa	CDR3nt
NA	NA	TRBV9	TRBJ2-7	CASSVAGRDEQYF	TGTGCCAGCAGCGTAGCTGGGAGAGACGAGCAGTACTTC
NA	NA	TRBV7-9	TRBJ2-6	CASSERARWANVLTF	TGTGCCAGCAGCGAACGAGCTCGGTGGGCCAACGTCCTGACTTTC
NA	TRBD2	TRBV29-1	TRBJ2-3	CSVTSGSIPDTQYF	TGCAGCGTTACTAGCGGGTCGATCCCAGATACGCAGTATTTT
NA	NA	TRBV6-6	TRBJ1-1	CASSYSSAGRDTEAFF	TGTGCCAGCAGTTACTCGTCGGCAGGGAGGGATACTGAAGCTTTCTTT
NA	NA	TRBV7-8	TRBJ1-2	CASSLHRDTWGYTF	TGTGCCAGCAGCTTGCACAGGGATACGTGGGGCTACACCTTC
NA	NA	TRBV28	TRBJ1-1	CASTLTGTLGAFF	TGTGCCAGCACTCTGACAGGTACCCTTGGAGCTTTCTTT
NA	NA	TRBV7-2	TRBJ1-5	CASSLSGGSNQPQHF	TGTGCCAGCAGCCTATCGGGGGGAAGCAATCAGCCCCAGCATTTT
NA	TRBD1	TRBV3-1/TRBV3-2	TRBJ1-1	CASSQAGGIAEAFF	TGTGCCAGCAGCCAAGCAGGGGGCATCGCTGAAGCTTTCTTT
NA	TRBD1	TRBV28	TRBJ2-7	CASTTGGRGGEQYF	TGTGCCAGCACGACAGGGGGCAGGGGAGGCGAGCAGTACTTC
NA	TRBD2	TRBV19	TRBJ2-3	CASSFGTSGRADTQYF	TGTGCCAGTAGTTTTGGGACTAGCGGGAGGGCAGATACGCAGTATTTT
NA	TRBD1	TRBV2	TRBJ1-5	CASMGWRGQNSNQPQHF	TGTGCCAGCATGGGGTGGAGGGGGCAGAATAGCAATCAGCCCCAGCATTTT
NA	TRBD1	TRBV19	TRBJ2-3	CASTRQGFTDTQYF	TGTGCCAGTACACGACAGGGGTTCACAGATACGCAGTATTTT
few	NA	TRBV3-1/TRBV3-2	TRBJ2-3	CASSLRDTQYF	TGTGCCAGCAGCCTCAGGGATACGCAGTATTTT
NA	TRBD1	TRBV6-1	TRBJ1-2	CASSVQGADPVGYTF	TGTGCCAGCAGTGTACAGGGGGCAGACCCCGTTGGCTACACCTTC
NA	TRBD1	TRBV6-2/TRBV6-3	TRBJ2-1	CASSYSGTGVYNEQFF	TGTGCCAGCAGTTACTCCGGGACAGGGGTTTACAATGAGCAGTTCTTC
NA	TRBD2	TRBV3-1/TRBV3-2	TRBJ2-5	CASSRGLAGRETQYF	TGTGCCAGCAGCCGGGGACTAGCGGGGAGGGAGACCCAGTACTTC
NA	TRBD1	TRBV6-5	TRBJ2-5	CASSKDRGRETQYF	TGTGCCAGCAGTAAGGACAGGGGGCGAGAGACCCAGTACTTC
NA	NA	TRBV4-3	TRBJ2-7	CASSQGSTGSYEQYF	TGCGCCAGCAGCCAAGGGTCTACAGGCTCCTACGAGCAGTACTTC
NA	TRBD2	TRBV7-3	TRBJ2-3	CASSLTSGRGGSTDTQYF	TGTGCCAGCAGCTTAACTAGCGGGAGGGGCGGAAGCACAGATACGCAGTATTTT
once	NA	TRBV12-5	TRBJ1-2	CASGLVRSGGPTYGYTF	TGTGCTAGTGGTTTGGTAAGGTCCGGGGGTCCTACCTATGGCTACACCTTC
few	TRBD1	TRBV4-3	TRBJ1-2	CASSRGTGEGYGYTF	TGCGCCAGCAGCCGAGGGACAGGGGAGGGTTATGGCTACACCTTC
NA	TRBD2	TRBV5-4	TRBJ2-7	CASSSPTSSIGEQYF	TGTGCCAGCAGCTCGCCGACTAGCTCGATAGGAGAGCAGTACTTC
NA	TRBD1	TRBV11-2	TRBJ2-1	CASSPRDRGVNEQFF	TGTGCCAGCAGCCCGCGGGACAGGGGAGTCAATGAGCAGTTCTTC
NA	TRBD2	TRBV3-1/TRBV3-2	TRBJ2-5	CASSQEGWRGGEETQYF	TGTGCCAGCAGCCAAGAAGGGTGGCGGGGGGGAGAGGAGACCCAGTACTTC
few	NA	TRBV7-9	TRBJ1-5	CASSLGAGSRETPQHF	TGTGCCAGCAGCTTAGGGGCTGGGAGTAGAGAGACTCCCCAGCATTTT
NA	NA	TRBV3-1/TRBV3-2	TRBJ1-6	CASSQVGARSPLHF	TGTGCCAGCAGCCAAGTAGGGGCACGTTCACCCCTCCACTTT
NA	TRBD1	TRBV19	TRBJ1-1	CASRRTGGSRNTEAFF	TGTGCCAGTAGACGGACAGGGGGCTCGAGAAACACTGAAGCTTTCTTT
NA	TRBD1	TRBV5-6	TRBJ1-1	CASSLPGQGHTEAFF	TGTGCCAGCAGCTTGCCGGGACAGGGCCACACTGAAGCTTTCTTT
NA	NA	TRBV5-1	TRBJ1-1	CASSSKAGGEAFF	TGCGCCAGCAGCTCCAAGGCGGGCGGTGAAGCTTTCTTT
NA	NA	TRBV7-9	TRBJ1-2	CASSSTNWWGYTF	TGTGCCAGCAGCTCCACTAATTGGTGGGGCTACACCTTC
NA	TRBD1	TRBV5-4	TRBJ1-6	CASSFGQGGSPLHF	TGTGCCAGCAGCTTCGGACAGGGCGGATCACCCCTCCACTTT
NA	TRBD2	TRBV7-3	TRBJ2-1	CASSPLGGRYNEQFF	TGTGCCAGCAGCCCCCTTGGCGGGAGGTACAATGAGCAGTTCTTC
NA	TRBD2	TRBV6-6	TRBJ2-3	CASSYSASGPTDTQYF	TGTGCCAGCAGTTACTCGGCTAGCGGTCCCACAGATACGCAGTATTTT
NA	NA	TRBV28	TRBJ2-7	CASRPPYWWESSYEQYF	TGTGCCAGCAGACCGCCATATTGGTGGGAGAGCTCCTACGAGCAGTACTTC
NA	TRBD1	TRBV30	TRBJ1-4	CAWRPGTGFLEKLFF	TGTGCCTGGCGTCCCGGGACAGGGTTTCTTGAAAAACTGTTTTTT
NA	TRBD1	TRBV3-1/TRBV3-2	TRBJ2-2	CASSLRGGTGGGGELFF	TGTGCCAGCAGCCTTCGCGGGGGGACAGGGGGCGGCGGGGAGCTGTTTTTT
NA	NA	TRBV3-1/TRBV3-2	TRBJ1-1	CASSLTGDWSDTEAFF	TGTGCCAGCAGCCTCACAGGTGATTGGAGCGACACTGAAGCTTTCTTT
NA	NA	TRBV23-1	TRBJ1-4	CASSRNRDSEKLFF	TGCGCCAGCAGTCGCAACCGGGACTCTGAAAAACTGTTTTTT
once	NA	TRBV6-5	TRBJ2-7	CASSYGGMRSYEQYF	TGTGCCAGCAGTTACGGAGGGATGAGGTCCTACGAGCAGTACTTC
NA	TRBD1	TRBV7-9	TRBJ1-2	CASSLATGVNYGYTF	TGTGCCAGCAGCTTAGCCACAGGGGTCAACTATGGCTACACCTTC
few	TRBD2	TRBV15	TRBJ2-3	CATSRGTSGGADTQYF	TGTGCCACCAGCAGGGGGACTAGCGGAGGGGCAGATACGCAGTATTTT
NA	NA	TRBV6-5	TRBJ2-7	CASAGADPYEQYF	TGTGCCAGCGCAGGGGCCGATCCCTACGAGCAGTACTTC
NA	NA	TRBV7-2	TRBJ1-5	CASSFLGAGFGQPQHF	TGTGCCAGCAGCTTTCTTGGTGCGGGATTTGGTCAGCCCCAGCATTTT
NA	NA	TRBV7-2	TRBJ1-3	CASSPRGSSGNTIYF	TGTGCCAGCAGCCCCAGAGGGAGCTCTGGAAACACCATATATTTT
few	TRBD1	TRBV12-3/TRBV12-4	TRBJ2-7	CASRIQGAYEQYF	TGTGCCAGCAGGATCCAGGGGGCCTACGAGCAGTACTTC
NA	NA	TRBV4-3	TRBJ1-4	CASSQGPGEKLFF	TGCGCCAGCAGCCAAGGGCCCGGGGAAAAACTGTTTTTT
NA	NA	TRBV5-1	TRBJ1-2	CASSGGYGYGYTF	TGCGCCAGCAGCGGAGGCTACGGCTATGGCTACACCTTC
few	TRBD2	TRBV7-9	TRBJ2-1	CASSLRDYTYNEQFF	TGTGCCAGCAGCCTCCGGGACTATACCTACAATGAGCAGTTCTTC
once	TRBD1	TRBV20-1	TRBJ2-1	CSARDRVGQFF	TGCAGTGCTCGGGACAGAGTAGGGCAGTTCTTC
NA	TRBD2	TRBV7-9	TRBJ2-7	CASSGGVTYEQYF	TGTGCCAGCAGCGGGGGGGTTACCTACGAGCAGTACTTC